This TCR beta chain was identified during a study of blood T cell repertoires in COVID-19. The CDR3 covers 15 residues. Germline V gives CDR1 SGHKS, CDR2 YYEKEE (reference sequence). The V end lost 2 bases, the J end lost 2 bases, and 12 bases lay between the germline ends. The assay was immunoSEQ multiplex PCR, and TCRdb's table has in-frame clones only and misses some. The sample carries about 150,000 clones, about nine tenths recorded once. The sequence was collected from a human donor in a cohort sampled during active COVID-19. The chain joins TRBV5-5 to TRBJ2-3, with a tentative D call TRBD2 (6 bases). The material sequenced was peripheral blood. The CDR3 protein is CASSFRGGDTDTQYF. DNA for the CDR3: TGTGCCAGCAGCTTTAGGGGCGGGGACACAGATACGCAGTATTTT.